Sequencing of this T cell receptor (beta chain) was carried out in a study of post-analysis software for immune sequencing data. Across the whole study: The patients showed relapsing-remitting, secondary progressive and progressive-relapsing multiple sclerosis courses. Study-level points and caveats: Patients used five TRBV segments, including TRBV5-6, TRBV5-1 and TRBV20-1, more often than controls. Samples sharing a preparation batch grouped tightly together when assessed by F measure. Multiple sclerosis patients showed significantly lower normalized Chao1 diversity than controls did.

Included in the TCR beta cDNA libraries were unique molecular identifiers. Some 500,000 cDNA molecules were recovered from an input of 1 to 10 million T cells. TCRdb re-derived calls from the PCR reads in MiXCR, one entry per CDR3 protein. The table has about 770,000 distinct CDR3 sequences, more than 45% seen once; the top ten hold roughly 4.9%. Per germline, CDR1 MNHEY and CDR2 SVGAGI. The V segment lost 5 bases and the J segment 0 bases; nucleotides outside the gene matches: 8. CDR3 length equals 16 residues. Note on this clonotype: The antigen is undetermined.

Sample: blood. The chain carries TRBV6-5 and TRBJ2-7, with 9 bases identical to TRBD2. This TCR derives from a girl aged 10 to 17 with multiple sclerosis. CDR3 region: CASSPGLAASSYEQYF. CDR3 sequence (DNA): TGTGCCAGCAGTCCGGGACTAGCTGCGTCCTCCTACGAGCAGTACTTC.